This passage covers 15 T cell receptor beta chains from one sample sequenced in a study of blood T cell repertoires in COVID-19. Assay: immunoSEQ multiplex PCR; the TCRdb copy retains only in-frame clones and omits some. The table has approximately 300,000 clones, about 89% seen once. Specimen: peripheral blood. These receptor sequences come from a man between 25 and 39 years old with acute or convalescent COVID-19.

The CDR3 sequence: CASSYDPGRGELFF. CDR3 coding DNA: TGTGCCAGCTCATACGACCCTGGGCGCGGGGAGCTGTTTTTT. The V call is TRBV18, the J call TRBJ2-2; D is undetermined. The CDR3 runs to 14 residues. Germline lookup yields CDR1 KGHSH and CDR2 LQKENI. The V and J ends lost 5 bases and 7 bases respectively, with 14 bases between them.

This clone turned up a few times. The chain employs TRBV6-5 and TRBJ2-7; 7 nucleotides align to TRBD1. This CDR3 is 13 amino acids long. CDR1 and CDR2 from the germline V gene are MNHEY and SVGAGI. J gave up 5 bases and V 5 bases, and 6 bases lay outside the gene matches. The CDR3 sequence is CASSRLQGDEQYF. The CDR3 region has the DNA TGTGCCAGCAGTCGTCTTCAGGGGGACGAGCAGTACTTC.

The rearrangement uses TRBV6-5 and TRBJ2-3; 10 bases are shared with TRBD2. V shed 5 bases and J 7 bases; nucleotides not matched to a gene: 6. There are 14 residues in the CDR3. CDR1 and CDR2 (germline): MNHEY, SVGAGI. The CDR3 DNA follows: TGTGCCAGCAGTACAGTAGCGGGGGGTAATACGCAGTATTTT. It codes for CASSTVAGGNTQYF.

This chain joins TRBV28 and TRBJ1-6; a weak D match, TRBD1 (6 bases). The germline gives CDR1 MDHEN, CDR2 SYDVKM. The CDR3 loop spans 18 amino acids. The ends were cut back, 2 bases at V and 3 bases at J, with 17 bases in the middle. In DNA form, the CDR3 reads TGTGCCAGCAGTTTACCGCTAAATTCACAGGGCTATAATTCACCCCTCCACTTT. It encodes CASSLPLNSQGYNSPLHF.

The CDR3 coding sequence is TGCGCCAGCAGCACTCTCAGGGGGCGAGAGACTGAAGCTTTCTTT. It encodes CASSTLRGRETEAFF. This chain joins TRBV5-1 and TRBJ1-1; 8 bases align to TRBD1. V was pared by 4 bases and J by 5 bases, with 10 bases of the junction left unmatched. Per the germline V gene, CDR1 is SGHRS and CDR2 is YFSETQ. There are 15 residues in the CDR3. Supplemented by reference TRBV5-1 and TRBJ1-1, the full variable domain reads KAGVTQTPRYLIKTRGQQVTLSCSPISGHRSVSWYQQTPGQGLQFLFEYFSETQRNKGNFPGRFSGRQFSNSRSEMNVSTLELGDSALYLCASSTLRGRETEAFFGQGTRLTVV.

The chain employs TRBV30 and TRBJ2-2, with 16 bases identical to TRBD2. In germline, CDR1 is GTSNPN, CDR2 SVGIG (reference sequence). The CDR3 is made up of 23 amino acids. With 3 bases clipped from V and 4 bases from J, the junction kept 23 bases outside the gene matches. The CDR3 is CAWRPTPPGLAGGFTDGTGELFF. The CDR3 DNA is TGTGCCTGGAGGCCGACTCCCCCGGGACTAGCGGGAGGGTTCACCGACGGCACCGGGGAGCTGTTTTTT.

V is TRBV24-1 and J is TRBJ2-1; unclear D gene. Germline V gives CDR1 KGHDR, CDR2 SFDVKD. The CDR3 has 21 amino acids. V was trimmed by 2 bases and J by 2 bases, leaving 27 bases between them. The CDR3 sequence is CATSDSLIGGRSATTYNEQFF. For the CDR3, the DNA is TGTGCCACCAGTGATTCGCTTATAGGCGGCAGATCAGCCACCACCTACAATGAGCAGTTCTTC.

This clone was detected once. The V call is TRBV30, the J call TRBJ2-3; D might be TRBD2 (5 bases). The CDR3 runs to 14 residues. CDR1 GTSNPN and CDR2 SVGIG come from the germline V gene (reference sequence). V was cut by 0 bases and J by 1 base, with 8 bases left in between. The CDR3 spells CAWSVQLGTDTQYF. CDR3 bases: TGTGCCTGGAGTGTACAACTAGGCACAGATACGCAGTATTTT. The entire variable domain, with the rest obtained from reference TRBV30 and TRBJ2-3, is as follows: SQTIHQWPATLVQPVGSPLSLECTVEGTSNPNLYWYRQAAGRGLQLLFYSVGIGQISSEVPQNLSASRPQDRQFILSSKKLLLSDSGFYLCAWSVQLGTDTQYFGPGTRLTVL.

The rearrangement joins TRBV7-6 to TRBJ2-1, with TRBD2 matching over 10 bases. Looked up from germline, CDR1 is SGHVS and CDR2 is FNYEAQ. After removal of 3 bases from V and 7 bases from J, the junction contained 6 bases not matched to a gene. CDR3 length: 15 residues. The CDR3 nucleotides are TGTGCCAGCAGCTTGCTAGCGGGAGAGAGGAATGAGCAGTTCTTC. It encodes CASSLLAGERNEQFF. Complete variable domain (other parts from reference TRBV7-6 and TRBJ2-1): GAGVSQSPRYKVTKRGQDVALRCDPISGHVSLYWYRQALGQGPEFLTYFNYEAQQDKSGLPNDRFSAERPEGSISTLTIQRTEQRDSAMYRCASSLLAGERNEQFFGPGTRLTVL.

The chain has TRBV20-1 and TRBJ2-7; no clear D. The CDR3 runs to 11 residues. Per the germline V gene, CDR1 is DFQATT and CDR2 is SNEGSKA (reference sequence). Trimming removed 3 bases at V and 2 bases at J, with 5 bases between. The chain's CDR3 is CSASQAYEQYF. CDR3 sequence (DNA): TGCAGTGCTAGCCAGGCCTACGAGCAGTACTTC.

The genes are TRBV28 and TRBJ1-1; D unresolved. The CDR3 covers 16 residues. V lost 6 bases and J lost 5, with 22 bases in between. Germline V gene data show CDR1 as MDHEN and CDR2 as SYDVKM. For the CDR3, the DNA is TGTGCCAGCAGGCCTAACGGGGAATCCGGGAGAACTGAAGCTTTCTTT. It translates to CASRPNGESGRTEAFF.

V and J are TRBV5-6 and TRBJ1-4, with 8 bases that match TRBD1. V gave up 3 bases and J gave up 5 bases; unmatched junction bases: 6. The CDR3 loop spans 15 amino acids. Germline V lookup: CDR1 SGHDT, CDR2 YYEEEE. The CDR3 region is CASSYGTGRNEKLFF. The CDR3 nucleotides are TGTGCCAGCAGCTACGGGACAGGTCGAAATGAAAAACTGTTTTTT.

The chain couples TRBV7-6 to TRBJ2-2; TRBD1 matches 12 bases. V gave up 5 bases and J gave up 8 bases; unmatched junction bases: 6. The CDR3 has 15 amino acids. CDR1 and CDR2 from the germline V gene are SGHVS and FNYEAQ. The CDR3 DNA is TGTGCCAGCAGCCTCGGGACAGGGGGCCTAGGGGAGCTGTTTTTT. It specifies CASSLGTGGLGELFF.

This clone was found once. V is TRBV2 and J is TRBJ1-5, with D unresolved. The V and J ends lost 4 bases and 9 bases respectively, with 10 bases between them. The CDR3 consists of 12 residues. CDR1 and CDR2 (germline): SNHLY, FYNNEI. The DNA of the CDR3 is TGTGCCAGCAGTGCCGAGGTTGGGCCCCAGCATTTT. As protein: CASSAEVGPQHF.

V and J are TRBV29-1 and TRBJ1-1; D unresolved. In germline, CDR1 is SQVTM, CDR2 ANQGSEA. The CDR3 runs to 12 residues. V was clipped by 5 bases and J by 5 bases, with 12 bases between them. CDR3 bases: TGCAGCGTTCCGCACCGGGAGACTGAAGCTTTCTTT. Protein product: CSVPHRETEAFF.